One sample yielded the 7 T cell receptor beta chains listed below, sequenced in a study of cytomegalovirus exposure and HLA in healthy donors. This PCR relied on a set of 60 Vbeta primers and 13 Jbeta primers. TCRdb keeps only in-frame clones here, not all; method: immunoSEQ multiplex PCR. The sample consists of under 200,000 clones, roughly 71% of them appearing once. Sequencing was performed on PBMCs. The receptors derive from a woman in her forties or fifties in good health and CMV-seropositive.

This chain uses TRBV19 with TRBJ2-5, with 8 positions matching TRBD1. Germline CDR1 reads LNHDA; CDR2 reads SQIVND (reference sequence). J lost 1 base, V lost 6 bases, and 4 bases had no gene match. This CDR3 contains 14 residues. CDR3 region: CASSEDRGQETQYF. The CDR3 DNA sequence: TGTGCCAGTAGCGAAGACAGGGGCCAAGAGACCCAGTACTTC.

The chain couples TRBV9 to TRBJ1-1; 7 positions agree with TRBD1. The CDR3 spans 15 residues. Germline CDR1 and CDR2: SGDLS and YYNGEE. Germline trimming cut 3 bases from V and 1 base from J; bases unmatched to any gene: 6. The CDR3 region has the DNA TGTGCCAGCAGCGCCCGACAGGGCGGGAACACTGAAGCTTTCTTT. Protein: CASSARQGGNTEAFF. The full variable domain, rest sourced from reference TRBV9 and TRBJ1-1, is DSGVTQTPKHLITATGQRVTLRCSPRSGDLSVYWYQQSLDQGLQFLIQYYNGEERAKGNILERFSAQQFPDLHSELNLSSLELGDSALYFCASSARQGGNTEAFFGQGTRLTVV.

The chain has TRBV10-1 and TRBJ2-5; TRBD1 aligns across 8 bases. TRBJ2-7 explains the end of the DNA better; the J call may be wrong. Germline lookup yields CDR1 WNHNN and CDR2 SYGVQD (reference sequence). CDR3 size: 15 residues. The CDR3 DNA follows: TGCGCCCCTCTACTCCGGGACAGGACAACCTACGAGCAGTACTTC. Translation: CAPLLRDRTTYEQYF.

V gene TRBV10-2 combines with J gene TRBJ1-6, with D possibly being TRBD1 (6 bases). This CDR3 has 16 amino acids. Germline CDR1 is WSHSY and CDR2 is SAAADI. Trimming pared 6 bases from V and 5 bases from J, leaving 17 bases between. CDR3 nucleotides: TGCGCCAGCAGGGAGATGCTGGGACAAGATAATTCACCCCTCCACTTT. Encoded protein: CASREMLGQDNSPLHF.

The chain couples TRBV10-2 to TRBJ2-5, with 7 bases fitting TRBD1. Germline V gene sequence: CDR1 WSHSY, CDR2 SAAADI. CDR3 size: 14 residues. The J segment lost 0 bases and the V segment lost 6 bases, leaving 4 bases of the junction unmatched. CDR3 bases: TGCGCCAGCAGGACGGGACAGAACCAAGAGACCCAGTACTTC. Its protein is CASRTGQNQETQYF.

The CDR3 here is CASRFGSTSTDTQYF. CDR3 coding DNA: TGTGCCAGCAGGTTCGGGTCGACTAGCACAGATACGCAGTATTTT. The V call is TRBV6-6, the J call TRBJ2-3; D is ambiguous. The CDR3 length is 15 residues. CDR1 MNHNY and CDR2 SVGAGI come from the germline V gene (reference sequence). Trimming cost V 6 bases and J 0 bases, with 13 bases left between them.

The CDR3 DNA reads as TGTGCCAGCAGCTTGGTCTTCGGGTATGGCTACACCTTC. Amino acid sequence: CASSLVFGYGYTF. The chain has TRBV5-6 and TRBJ1-2; no firm D call. Germline values: CDR1 SGHDT, CDR2 YYEEEE. Trimming cost V 0 bases and J 5 bases, with 8 bases left between them. The CDR3 covers 13 residues. The variable domain in full, with the rest retrieved from reference TRBV5-6 and TRBJ1-2, is DAGVTQSPTHLIKTRGQQVTLRCSPKSGHDTVSWYQQALGQGPQFIFQYYEEEERQRGNFPDRFSGHQFPNYSSELNVNALLLGDSALYLCASSLVFGYGYTFGSGTRLTVV.